The next 31 T cell receptor beta chains were all read from a single sample in a study of blood T cells in healthy people across ages. Through a sample-barcoded 5' primer and a J-beta primer mix, a second PCR was run for roughly 6 to 12 cycles. TCRdb itself ran the 5' RACE reads through MiXCR, one entry per CDR3 protein. This table has about 570,000 distinct CDR3 sequences, 27% appearing once. The sequenced sample was blood. Source of these receptors: a woman aged 65 to 85 in good health.

This clonotype was observed a few times. This sequence joins TRBV20-1 and TRBJ1-2; the match to TRBD1 covers 8 bases. Germline-derived CDR1 and CDR2 are DFQATT and SNEGSKA (reference sequence). V lost 6 bases, J lost 2 bases, and 5 bases stayed unmatched. The CDR3 is made up of 13 amino acids. This CDR3 is CSATGQGNYGYTF. CDR3 DNA sequence: TGCAGTGCCACCGGACAGGGAAACTATGGCTACACCTTC.

V gene TRBV5-5 combines with J gene TRBJ2-5, with D maybe TRBD1 (6 bases). Trimming removed 4 bases from V and 5 bases from J, with 12 bases in between. The length of the CDR3 is 13 residues. Germline-derived CDR1 and CDR2 are SGHKS and YYEKEE (reference sequence). This CDR3 is CASSRGSAETQYF. As DNA, the CDR3 is TGTGCCAGCAGCAGGGGGTCGGCGGAGACCCAGTACTTC.

V usage is TRBV2 and J usage is TRBJ2-5; 10 nucleotides agree with TRBD1. The closer fit of TRBJ2-7 to the DNA end suggests the J call may be wrong. Germline CDR1 is SNHLY and CDR2 is FYNNEI. The CDR3 runs to 13 residues. The chain's CDR3 is CASSWGQGYEQYF. The CDR3 DNA follows: TGTGCCAGCAGTTGGGGACAGGGGTACGAGCAGTACTTC.

Concerning this clonotype itself: It may be a read error: a sequence one base away is much more abundant. The chain uses TRBV29-1 and TRBJ1-2; D perhaps matches TRBD1 (6 bases). CDR1 is SQVTM, CDR2 ANQGSEA, per germline. Trimming took 2 bases from V and 7 from J, leaving 14 bases between them. The CDR3 extends over 13 amino acids. CDR3 nucleotide sequence: TGCAGCGTTGAAAAGGAGGGGGTTGGTGGCTACACCTTC. It specifies CSVEKEGVGGYTF.

This clonotype has only a few counts. The chain recombines TRBV7-2 with TRBJ2-1; perhaps TRBD2 as D (5 bases). The CDR3 is 13 amino acids. Trimming took off 6 bases at V and 5 bases at J, with 11 bases between the two ends. Germline V gives CDR1 SGHTA, CDR2 FQGNSA. CDR3 DNA: TGTGCCAGCAGTCCACTAGGAAACAATGAGCAGTTCTTC. It encodes CASSPLGNNEQFF.

This clonotype turned up a few times. The chain joins TRBV27 to TRBJ1-5; 7 bases are a match to TRBD1. J gave up 4 bases and V 5 bases, and 14 bases lay outside the gene matches. Germline V gene sequence: CDR1 MNHEY, CDR2 SMNVEV (reference sequence). The CDR3 covers 17 residues. The CDR3 DNA reads TGTGCCAGCAGTAGAGGAGGGGTTGGGACAGTGAATCAGCCCCAGCATTTT. Protein sequence: CASSRGGVGTVNQPQHF.

A remark on this clonotype: Its ends do not fully match the called genes, so a read error is possible. The chain links TRBV7-6 to TRBJ2-5, with unresolved D. The CDR3 contains 13 residues. Germline values: CDR1 SGHVS, CDR2 FNYEAQ. This CDR3 reads CASSFYNQETQYF. The CDR3 nucleotides read TGTGCCAGCAGCTTTTACAACCAGGAGACCCAGTACTTC.

This clonotype has only a few counts. CDR3 residues: CASSPHGDEQFF. For the CDR3, the DNA is TGTGCCAGCAGCCCCCACGGGGACGAGCAGTTCTTC. The chain recombines TRBV3-1 with TRBJ2-1, with D perhaps being TRBD1 or TRBD2 (5 bases each). Trimming took 4 bases from V and 10 from J, leaving 11 bases between them. This CDR3 spans 12 amino acids. Germline V gene lookup returns CDR1 LGHDT and CDR2 YNNKEL (reference sequence).

This clonotype showed up just a few times. The junction does not match germline at one end; this may be a read error. V gene TRBV9 combines with J gene TRBJ1-4; tentative D call: TRBD1 (6 bases). The CDR3 is 15 amino acids. Germline V CDR1 and CDR2: SGDLS, YYNGEE. In DNA, the CDR3 is TGTGCCAGCAGTGAGACCGTGGGGGCGGATGAGAAACTGTTTTTT. Translation gives CASSETVGADEKLFF. The full variable domain, completed using reference TRBV9 and TRBJ1-4, is DSGVTQTPKHLITATGQRVTLRCSPRSGDLSVYWYQQSLDQGLQFLIQYYNGEERAKGNILERFSAQQFPDLHSELNLSSLELGDSALYFCASSETVGADEKLFFGSGTQLSVL.

This clonotype was seen a few times. The chain is built from TRBV7-9 and TRBJ1-5, with D perhaps matching TRBD1 (5 bases). Germline V gives CDR1 SEHNR, CDR2 FQNEAQ (reference sequence). The CDR3 has 16 amino acids. The ends were cut back, 1 base at V and 4 bases at J, with 14 bases in the middle. The CDR3 region is CASSLGTGRFNQPQHF. CDR3 in DNA: TGTGCCAGCAGCTTAGGTACAGGACGTTTTAATCAGCCCCAGCATTTT.

This clonotype was seen a handful of times. The chain recombines TRBV7-9 with TRBJ1-5; tentatively, D is TRBD1 (6 bases). The CDR3 totals 15 residues. Looked up from germline, CDR1 is SEHNR and CDR2 is FQNEAQ (reference sequence). V lost 1 base and J 6 bases, leaving 13 bases between the germline ends. The CDR3 region is CASSLDRVDVQPQHF. The CDR3 coding sequence is TGTGCCAGCAGCTTAGACAGGGTAGACGTTCAGCCCCAGCATTTT.

This chain joins TRBV10-3 and TRBJ1-2; TRBD1 matches at 8 bases. This CDR3 has 14 amino acids. Per the germline V gene, CDR1 is ENHRY and CDR2 is SYGVKD. The V segment lost 6 bases and the J segment 10 bases; nucleotides outside the gene matches: 13. The CDR3 region has the DNA TGTGCCATCAGGCCGAGACAGGGGCATTCTGACTACACCTTC. Encoded protein: CAIRPRQGHSDYTF.

This clonotype was observed a handful of times. V and J are TRBV7-2 and TRBJ2-5; TRBD2 matches at 11 bases. Trimming at V came to 5 bases and at J to 3 bases, leaving 8 bases not matched to a gene. The CDR3 runs 16 residues. Per the germline V gene, CDR1 is SGHTA and CDR2 is FQGNSA. This CDR3 reads CASSPSPGLAEETQYF. DNA for the CDR3: TGTGCCAGCAGCCCTTCACCGGGACTAGCGGAAGAGACCCAGTACTTC. Full variable domain (rest looked up from reference TRBV7-2 and TRBJ2-5): GAGVSQSPSNKVTEKGKDVELRCDPISGHTALYWYRQSLGQGLEFLIYFQGNSAPDKSGLPSDRFSAERTGGSVSTLTIQRTQQEDSAVYLCASSPSPGLAEETQYFGPGTRLLVL.

In this sample, this clonotype turned up a few times. Its ends do not fully match the called genes, so a read error is possible. The rearrangement uses TRBV7-9 and TRBJ1-1, with 7 bases fitting TRBD1. This CDR3 contains 15 residues. From germline, CDR1 is SEHNR and CDR2 FQNEAQ (reference sequence). Here the CDR3 reads CACSPGQEGDTEAFF. CDR3 DNA sequence: TGTGCCTGCAGCCCCGGACAGGAGGGTGACACTGAAGCTTTCTTT.

This clonotype was picked up a small number of times. The chain uses TRBV7-9 and TRBJ1-4; 7 bases are a match to TRBD1. Germline CDR1 and CDR2: SEHNR and FQNEAQ (reference sequence). The length of the CDR3 is 15 residues. The V and J ends lost 2 bases and 4 bases, in that order; junction bases with no gene match: 4. DNA for the CDR3: TGTGCCAGCAGCTTACTGACAGGGAATAATGAAAAACTGTTTTTT. Protein sequence: CASSLLTGNNEKLFF.

This clonotype was seen more than once but under ten times. V is TRBV7-2 and J is TRBJ1-4, with unresolved D. Trimming shortened V by 5 bases and J by 10 bases, and 17 bases separated the two germline ends. There are 14 residues in the CDR3. Per germline, CDR1 SGHTA and CDR2 FQGNSA. The CDR3 is CASSPTTPTGKLFF. The CDR3 DNA is TGTGCCAGCAGCCCAACGACCCCAACCGGAAAACTGTTTTTT. The variable domain in full, completed from reference TRBV7-2 and TRBJ1-4, reads GAGVSQSPSNKVTEKGKDVELRCDPISGHTALYWYRQSLGQGLEFLIYFQGNSAPDKSGLPSDRFSAERTGGSVSTLTIQRTQQEDSAVYLCASSPTTPTGKLFFGSGTQLSVL.

V is TRBV6-6 and J is TRBJ1-4; possible D gene TRBD1, 6 bases. Looked up from germline, CDR1 is MNHNY and CDR2 is SVGAGI (reference sequence). The CDR3 extends over 15 amino acids. V shed 0 bases and J shed 4 bases, with 9 bases lying between them. This chain's CDR3 is CASSYSIQGNEKLFF. In nucleotides, the CDR3 is TGTGCCAGCAGTTACTCGATACAGGGTAATGAAAAACTGTTTTTT.

This clonotype was seen a handful of times. A read error may account for a junction end that differs from germline. This sequence joins TRBV5-1 and TRBJ1-2, with D possibly matching TRBD1 (5 bases). The CDR3 covers 17 residues. Germline values: CDR1 SGHRS, CDR2 YFSETQ. For the CDR3, the DNA is TGCGCCAGCACCCCAACGATGAATCAGGGATGGTTCTATGACTACACCTTC. This sequence encodes CASTPTMNQGWFYDYTF.

The CDR3 loop reads CASRLGRNTGTQYF. In DNA, the CDR3 is TGTGCCAGCAGATTGGGCCGAAATACTGGGACCCAGTACTTC. This sequence joins TRBV27 and TRBJ2-5; no clear D gene. The V end lost 6 bases, the J end lost 7 bases, and 18 bases lay between the germline ends. The CDR3 extends over 14 amino acids. Germline CDR1 and CDR2: MNHEY and SMNVEV (reference sequence).

The V and J genes are TRBV7-2 and TRBJ2-5; maybe TRBD2 (5 bases). The CDR3 runs 12 residues. Germline CDR1 SGHTA, CDR2 FQGNSA. The ends were cut back, 0 bases at V and 7 bases at J, with 6 bases in the middle. CDR3 in DNA: TGTGCCAGCAGCTTAGCTGAGGGGACCCAGTACTTC. Its protein product is CASSLAEGTQYF.

CDR3: CASSPYGDRGEQYF. CDR3 DNA sequence: TGCGCCAGCAGCCCCTATGGGGACCGTGGCGAGCAGTACTTC. The chain combines TRBV5-1 with TRBJ2-7; D tentatively fits TRBD1 or TRBD2 (5 bases each). The V gene lost 4 bases and the J gene lost 6 bases, with 17 bases spanning the gap. The CDR3 sequence is 14 residues long. CDR1 is SGHRS and CDR2 is YFSETQ in the germline V gene.

V usage is TRBV4-1 and J usage is TRBJ2-2; TRBD2 aligns across 10 bases. Per the germline V gene, CDR1 is MGHRA and CDR2 is YSYEKL. The V gene end was trimmed by 1 base and the J gene end by 0 bases; junction bases not matched to a gene: 5. This CDR3 contains 18 residues. The CDR3 DNA sequence: TGCGCCAGCAGCCAAGTAGGGCTAGCGGGGGCGAACACCGGGGAGCTGTTTTTT. It specifies CASSQVGLAGANTGELFF.

The table lists this clonotype with a few counts. This chain uses TRBV3-1 with TRBJ2-1; D gene ambiguous. CDR1 LGHDT and CDR2 YNNKEL come from the germline V gene (reference sequence). Between the trimmed V and J ends, which lost 4 bases and 2 bases, there was a span of 12 bases. This CDR3 region has 15 residues. This chain's CDR3 is CASSPAPGTYNEQFF. The CDR3 region has the DNA TGTGCCAGCAGCCCCGCTCCGGGTACCTACAATGAGCAGTTCTTC.

This clonotype was counted only a few times. V gene TRBV5-1 combines with J gene TRBJ2-6; D is possibly TRBD1 (6 bases). Germline V gene data show CDR1 as SGHRS and CDR2 as YFSETQ. This CDR3 comprises 16 residues. Trimming took off 0 bases at V and 5 bases at J, with 12 bases between the two ends. The CDR3 nucleotides are TGCGCCAGCAGCTTGGTGACAGGTCCGAGGGCCAACGTCCTGACTTTC. Its protein is CASSLVTGPRANVLTF.

In this sample, this clonotype turned up once. V and J are TRBV18 and TRBJ2-4, with TRBD2 as a possible D gene (5 bases). Trimming shortened V by 2 bases and J by 3 bases, and 14 bases separated the two germline ends. Germline lookup yields CDR1 KGHSH and CDR2 LQKENI. CDR3 length: 16 amino acids. The DNA of the CDR3 is TGTGCCAGCTCACCAGAGGGTATTGTAGGCAAAAACATTCAGTACTTC. It translates to CASSPEGIVGKNIQYF.

The gene calls are TRBV6-6 and TRBJ2-5; 8 bases align to TRBD2. With the DNA end fitting TRBJ2-7 better, the J assignment may be wrong. This CDR3 contains 15 residues. Germline V gene sequence: CDR1 MNHNY, CDR2 SVGAGI (reference sequence). The CDR3 sequence is CASSLTQAGAYEQYF. For the CDR3, the DNA is TGTGCCAGCAGTCTCACTCAAGCGGGGGCTTACGAGCAGTACTTC.

This chain links TRBV20-1 with TRBJ2-1, with TRBD1 matching over 7 bases. Near its end, the DNA agrees better with TRBJ2-5, so the J call may be wrong. The germline gives CDR1 DFQATT, CDR2 SNEGSKA (reference sequence). The CDR3 length is 15 residues. CDR3 sequence reads: CSAAGDGTATRTQYF. The CDR3 DNA reads TGCAGTGCTGCAGGCGATGGGACAGCGACGAGGACCCAGTACTTC.

CDR3 DNA sequence: TGTGCCAGCAGCTCGCGGTCGATCGGGGGCTACACCTTC. It specifies CASSSRSIGGYTF. This rearrangement joins TRBV5-5 to TRBJ1-2; D gene unclear. The CDR3 covers 13 residues. Germline V gene sequence: CDR1 SGHKS, CDR2 YYEKEE (reference sequence). Deletions cut 3 bases from V and 8 bases from J, with 14 bases between.

On this clonotype itself: An end of the junction differs from the germline gene, which may be a read error. The gene calls are TRBV6-1 and TRBJ2-3; D gene uncertain. The CDR3 length is 12 residues. Germline CDR1 is MNHNS and CDR2 is SASEGT. CDR3 sequence: CASSEGTYTQYF. CDR3 DNA sequence: TGTGCCAGCAGTGAAGGCACATATACGCAGTATTTT.

This clonotype was seen only a few times. The V call is TRBV7-2, the J call TRBJ2-2, with 9 bases that match TRBD2. Germline V gene sequence: CDR1 SGHTA, CDR2 FQGNSA. V gave up 0 bases and J gave up 6 bases; unmatched junction bases: 8. The CDR3 runs to 17 residues. The CDR3, as DNA: TGTGCCAGCAGCTTAGCGACCGTGATAGCGGGGGCCGGGGAGCTGTTTTTT. Protein sequence: CASSLATVIAGAGELFF. The full variable domain, with the rest looked up from reference TRBV7-2 and TRBJ2-2, is GAGVSQSPSNKVTEKGKDVELRCDPISGHTALYWYRQSLGQGLEFLIYFQGNSAPDKSGLPSDRFSAERTGGSVSTLTIQRTQQEDSAVYLCASSLATVIAGAGELFFGEGSRLTVL.

This clonotype was observed once. V is TRBV6-5 and J is TRBJ1-2; TRBD1 matches 9 bases. V lost 4 bases, J lost 9 bases, and 12 bases stayed unmatched. The CDR3 is 15 residues long. Germline assignment: CDR1 MNHEY and CDR2 SVGAGI. CDR3 sequence: CASSSPPDRGESYTF. The CDR3 region has the DNA TGTGCCAGCAGTTCACCCCCGGACAGGGGAGAGAGCTACACCTTC.